This is a list of T cell receptor beta chains from one sample in a study of blood T cell repertoires in COVID-19. This table comes from immunoSEQ multiplex PCR, and its TCRdb copy is limited to in-frame clones, with some not included. The sample carries roughly 230,000 clones, about 87% recorded once. The sample taken for sequencing was peripheral blood. These receptors were obtained from a man aged 70 or older with acute or convalescent COVID-19. Each CDR3 is given with its conserved first and last residue. D genes are given only for firm matches. The size field is filled for only some rows; it gives once, few, many or a size class.

cdr3_aa cdr3_nt clone_size v_call d_call j_call
CAWSSRGNQPQHF TGTGCCTGGAGTTCGAGGGGCAATCAGCCCCAGCATTTT - TRBV30 - TRBJ1-5
CASSLGGFGLNEQFF TGTGCCAGCAGCTTGGGAGGGTTTGGCCTTAATGAGCAGTTCTTC - TRBV5-4 - TRBJ2-1
CASSLVGERSYNSPLHF TGTGCCAGCAGCTTGGTGGGAGAACGGTCCTATAATTCACCCCTCCACTTT few TRBV5-6 - TRBJ1-6
CASSSHGTSGMRGYF TGTGCCAGCAGTTCCCATGGGACTAGCGGGATGCGAGGGTACTTC - TRBV28 TRBD2 TRBJ2-7
CRGKGGTEAFF TGCAGGGGGAAAGGGGGAACGGAAGCTTTCTTT - TRBV20-1 - TRBJ1-1
CASSLESGLSTGELFF TGTGCCAGCAGCTTAGAATCAGGGCTCTCCACCGGGGAGCTGTTTTTT - TRBV7-6 - TRBJ2-2
CASSYNRQGGGYTF TGTGCCAGCAGTTACAATCGACAGGGAGGTGGCTACACCTTC - TRBV27 TRBD1 TRBJ1-2
CASSYGTSGRTEQYF TGTGCCAGCAGCTACGGGACTAGCGGGAGAACCGAGCAGTACTTC - TRBV3-1/TRBV3-2 TRBD2 TRBJ2-7
CASSVVEGAGLYEQYF TGTGCCAGCAGCGTGGTTGAGGGAGCGGGATTATACGAGCAGTACTTC - TRBV27 TRBD2 TRBJ2-7
CASSVVPGGELFF TGTGCCAGCAGCGTAGTCCCGGGAGGGGAGCTGTTTTTT - TRBV9 - TRBJ2-2
CASSGGTSGKTDTQYF TGTGCCAGTAGTGGCGGGACTAGCGGGAAAACAGATACGCAGTATTTT - TRBV19 TRBD2 TRBJ2-3
CASSPRTSGRNF TGTGCCAGCAGCCCCCGGACTAGCGGGAGAAACTTC - TRBV9 TRBD2 TRBJ2-5
CASSWSGYEQYF TGTGCCAGCAGTTGGTCCGGCTACGAGCAGTACTTC - TRBV2 - TRBJ2-7
CASSLRQLYNSPLHF TGTGCCAGCAGCCTTAGACAGCTCTATAATTCACCCCTCCACTTT - TRBV7-2 - TRBJ1-6
CASSITDGRFGEQFF TGTGCCAGTAGTATAACGGACGGGAGGTTTGGTGAGCAGTTCTTC - TRBV19 TRBD2 TRBJ2-1
CASSSIAGGLVDTQYF TGTGCCAGCAGTTCGATAGCGGGAGGGCTTGTAGATACGCAGTATTTT - TRBV2 TRBD2 TRBJ2-3
CASRSSGKKAHEQFF TGTGCCAGCAGATCTAGCGGGAAAAAGGCCCATGAGCAGTTCTTC - TRBV6-5 TRBD2 TRBJ2-1
CAGQGYNEQFF TGTGCCGGACAGGGCTACAATGAGCAGTTCTTC - TRBV6-5 TRBD1 TRBJ2-1
CASSTPVYADGYTF TGTGCCAGCAGTACCCCTGTCTATGCGGATGGCTACACCTTC - TRBV28 - TRBJ1-2
CASSLGQGFQPQHF TGTGCCAGCAGTTTAGGGCAGGGATTTCAGCCCCAGCATTTT once TRBV28 - TRBJ1-5
CSVGLAVTDTQYF TGCAGCGTCGGACTAGCTGTAACAGATACGCAGTATTTT - TRBV29-1 TRBD2 TRBJ2-3
CASSLSFGGSAGGEKLFF TGTGCCAGCAGCTTATCTTTTGGTGGTTCGGCAGGGGGTGAAAAACTGTTTTTT - TRBV7-2 TRBD1 TRBJ1-4
CASSQDLQVTGELFF TGTGCCAGCAGCCAAGATCTTCAGGTTACCGGGGAGCTGTTTTTT - TRBV4-2 - TRBJ2-2
CASNLAGEYEQYF TGTGCCAGCAACCTAGCGGGAGAATACGAGCAGTACTTC - TRBV5-4 TRBD2 TRBJ2-7
CASSPGHKAFF TGTGCCAGCAGTCCGGGACATAAAGCTTTCTTT - TRBV28 - TRBJ1-1
CASSPLRGRWETQYF TGTGCCAGCTCACCACTTAGGGGGCGATGGGAGACCCAGTACTTC - TRBV18 TRBD1 TRBJ2-5
CASSQPQGAFTSSGNTIYF TGCGCCAGCAGCCAGCCACAGGGGGCTTTCACGAGCTCTGGAAACACCATATATTTT - TRBV4-1 TRBD1 TRBJ1-3
CASSTPASGSTDTQYF TGTGCCAGCAGTACTCCGGCTAGCGGGAGCACAGATACGCAGTATTTT - TRBV28 TRBD2 TRBJ2-3
CASSSTPGDNQPQHF TGTGCCAGCAGCTCAACCCCAGGTGACAATCAGCCCCAGCATTTT - TRBV5-4 - TRBJ1-5
CASSLTGHSNQPQHF TGTGCCAGCAGCTTGACTGGACACTCCAATCAGCCCCAGCATTTT - TRBV5-8 - TRBJ1-5
CASSSWRGAKETQYF TGTGCCAGCAGCTCCTGGCGGGGGGCTAAAGAGACCCAGTACTTC - TRBV5-6 TRBD2 TRBJ2-5